Below are 13 T cell receptor beta chains sequenced from a single sample in a study of blood T cell repertoires in COVID-19. TCRdb keeps only in-frame clones here, not all; method: immunoSEQ multiplex PCR. The repertoire holds under 300,000 clones, with approximately 84% as singletons. The sequenced sample was peripheral blood. The receptors shown here come from a man aged 45-65 years with acute or convalescent COVID-19.

This clone was observed a handful of times. The chain has TRBV6-5 and TRBJ1-6, with a possible D match to TRBD1 (5 bases). Germline CDR1 and CDR2: MNHEY and SVGAGI. Trimming removed 7 bases from V and 17 bases from J, with 15 bases in between. The CDR3 length is 11 residues. The CDR3 DNA is TGTGCCAGCACCCAGGGATCGCGCGTCCACTTT. Its protein is CASTQGSRVHF.

The chain uses TRBV4-1 and TRBJ1-1; TRBD1 aligns across 7 bases. There are 15 residues in the CDR3. The germline V gene encodes CDR1 MGHRA and CDR2 YSYEKL. After removal of 0 bases from V and 5 bases from J, the junction contained 6 bases not matched to a gene. The CDR3 DNA follows: TGCGCCAGCAGCCAAGATAAGACAGGGAGTACTGAAGCTTTCTTT. It codes for CASSQDKTGSTEAFF.

The V and J genes are TRBV11-2 and TRBJ2-1; a possible D gene is TRBD2 (6 bases). This CDR3 has 15 residues. CDR1 and CDR2 (germline): SGHAT, FQNNGV. The V gene lost 5 bases and the J gene lost 2 bases, with 13 bases spanning the gap. Written as DNA, the CDR3 is TGTGCCAGCAGCCGTCAGGGCGGGACCTACAATGAGCAGTTCTTC. It translates to CASSRQGGTYNEQFF.

This clone was seen ten or more times. This sequence joins TRBV28 and TRBJ2-7; TRBD1 is a possible D gene (6 bases). Germline V gives CDR1 MDHEN, CDR2 SYDVKM. The CDR3 has 13 residues. The ends were cut back, 10 bases at V and 0 bases at J, with 13 bases in the middle. CDR3 in amino acids: CATSTGNSYEQYF. As DNA, the CDR3 is TGTGCCACCTCAACAGGGAACTCCTACGAGCAGTACTTC.

This clone was found once. The rearrangement joins TRBV4-1 to TRBJ1-2, with D maybe TRBD1 (6 bases). The CDR3 is made up of 16 amino acids. CDR1 and CDR2 (germline): MGHRA, YSYEKL. Trimming took off 1 base at V and 2 bases at J, with 14 bases between the two ends. The DNA of the CDR3 is TGCGCCAGCAGCCAAGTGAGGGGGTTTGGCAACTATGGCTACACCTTC. Translated, it gives CASSQVRGFGNYGYTF.

The chain is built from TRBV19 and TRBJ2-5; TRBD2 agrees at 9 bases. Trimming took 7 bases from V and 5 from J; bases not matched to a gene: 14. In germline, CDR1 is LNHDA, CDR2 SQIVND (reference sequence). This CDR3 comprises 16 residues. The CDR3 reads CASKSNPGLARETQYF. CDR3 in DNA: TGTGCCAGTAAATCCAACCCGGGACTAGCTAGGGAGACCCAGTACTTC. Combining the CDR3 with reference TRBV19 and TRBJ2-5 gives the whole variable domain DGGITQSPKYLFRKEGQNVTLSCEQNLNHDAMYWYRQDPGQGLRLIYYSQIVNDFQKGDIAEGYSVSREKKESFPLTVTSAQKNPTAFYLCASKSNPGLARETQYFGPGTRLLVL.

This clone is a singleton in its sample. This chain uses TRBV11-2 with TRBJ2-3; 8 bases are a match to TRBD1. From germline, CDR1 is SGHAT and CDR2 FQNNGV. J was trimmed by 4 bases and V by 1 base; bases with no gene match: 13. This CDR3 comprises 18 residues. CDR3 sequence: CASSLVFSYPGGADTQYF. CDR3 coding DNA: TGTGCCAGCAGCTTAGTTTTTTCTTATCCAGGGGGCGCAGATACGCAGTATTTT.

The chain carries TRBV11-2 and TRBJ2-7; D is uncertain. V was clipped by 4 bases and J by 2 bases, with 15 bases between them. CDR1 is SGHAT, CDR2 FQNNGV, per germline. This CDR3 is built from 15 residues. The CDR3 here is CASSSRSWAAYEQYF. CDR3 sequence (DNA): TGTGCCAGCAGCTCCCGGTCGTGGGCAGCCTACGAGCAGTACTTC.

V gene TRBV27 combines with J gene TRBJ1-3, with D hard to call. CDR3 size: 13 residues. In germline, CDR1 is MNHEY, CDR2 SMNVEV (reference sequence). The V end was cut by 8 bases, the J end by 4 bases, with 12 bases between. The CDR3 loop reads CASAPGGGNTIYF. The CDR3 DNA sequence: TGTGCCAGCGCCCCCGGAGGGGGAAACACCATATATTTT.

The rearrangement links TRBV28 to TRBJ1-1, with no clear D. Germline CDR1 MDHEN, CDR2 SYDVKM. The CDR3 consists of 12 residues. The V end lost 6 bases, the J end lost 9 bases, and 14 bases lay between the germline ends. In DNA, the CDR3 is TGTGCCAGCAGCCCAGGCGGGGTTCAAGCTTTCTTT. Protein product: CASSPGGVQAFF.

The CDR3 bases are TGCAGTGCTCGGCTGACTTTTGAAGCTTTCTTT. Protein product: CSARLTFEAFF. The V and J genes are TRBV20-1 and TRBJ1-1; D remains ambiguous. Between the trimmed V and J ends, which lost 5 bases and 7 bases, there was a span of 11 bases. Looked up from germline, CDR1 is DFQATT and CDR2 is SNEGSKA (reference sequence). This CDR3 has 11 residues.

The chain uses TRBV9 and TRBJ2-5; 7 bases line up with TRBD1. CDR1 is SGDLS and CDR2 is YYNGEE in the germline V gene. J lost 5 bases, V lost 4 bases, and 5 bases had no gene match. The CDR3 covers 13 residues. The CDR3 DNA reads TGTGCCAGCAGCCCGACAGGGCTGGAGACCCAGTACTTC. Encoded protein: CASSPTGLETQYF.

This clone was observed a handful of times. J is TRBJ2-5 and V is TRBV3-1 (or the pseudogene TRBV3-2); TRBD2 aligns across 16 bases. The germline gives CDR1 LGHDT, CDR2 YNNKEL (reference sequence). The CDR3 consists of 16 residues. V shed 4 bases and J 6 bases; nucleotides not matched to a gene: 5. This CDR3 reads CASSPGLAGGDKTQYF. The CDR3 coding sequence is TGTGCCAGCAGCCCGGGACTAGCGGGAGGGGATAAGACCCAGTACTTC.